This TCR beta chain was identified in a study of cytomegalovirus exposure and HLA in healthy donors. Notes on the study in general: Several of the most significant clusters appeared, in a later analysis, to be linked to common viral pathogens. Presence/absence comparisons presumed near-even sequencing depth among donors.

A note on this clone: Its target is unknown.

CDR3 length equals 15 residues. V was pared by 3 bases and J by 2 bases, with 12 bases between. Germline-derived CDR1 and CDR2 are SGHTA and FQGNSA. The PCR ran on 60 Vbeta and 13 Jbeta primers. TCRdb's table, derived via immunoSEQ multiplex PCR, lists solely in-frame clones and lacks some. The data contain about 200,000 clones, approximately 80% of them singletons. Healthy bone marrow donors made up the cohort. Nominal health characterized the donors when sampled, though unrecorded immune exposures were likely. This TCR came from a boy aged 2 to 10 in good health and CMV-seronegative. The V gene is TRBV7-2, the J gene TRBJ2-3; D is ambiguous. Sequenced input: PBMCs. CDR3 loop: CASSFSVSFTDTQYF. CDR3 DNA: TGTGCCAGCAGCTTTTCGGTTTCATTCACAGATACGCAGTATTTT.